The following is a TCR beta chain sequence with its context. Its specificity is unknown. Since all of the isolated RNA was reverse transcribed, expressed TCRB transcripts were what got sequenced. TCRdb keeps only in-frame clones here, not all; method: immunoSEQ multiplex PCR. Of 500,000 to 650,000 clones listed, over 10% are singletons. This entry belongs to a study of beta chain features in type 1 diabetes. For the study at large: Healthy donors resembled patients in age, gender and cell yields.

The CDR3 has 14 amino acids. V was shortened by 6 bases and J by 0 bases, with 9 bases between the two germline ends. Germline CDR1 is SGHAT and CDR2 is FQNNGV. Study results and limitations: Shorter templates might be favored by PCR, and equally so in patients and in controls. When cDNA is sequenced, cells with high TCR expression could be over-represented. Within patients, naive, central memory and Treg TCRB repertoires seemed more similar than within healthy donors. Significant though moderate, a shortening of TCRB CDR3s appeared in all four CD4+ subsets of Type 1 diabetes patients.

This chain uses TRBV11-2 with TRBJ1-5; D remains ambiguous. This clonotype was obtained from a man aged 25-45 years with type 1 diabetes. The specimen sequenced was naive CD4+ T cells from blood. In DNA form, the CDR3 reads TGTGCCAGCAGGTCCGGGGATAGCAATCAGCCCCAGCATTTT. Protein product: CASRSGDSNQPQHF.